This T cell receptor (beta chain) is drawn from a study of blood T cell repertoires in COVID-19. Study background: The United States, Italy and Spain were the sources of the acute and convalescent COVID-19 samples. T cells, B-cell-depleted T cells, or PBMCs provided the cDNA or gDNA that served as material.

In the original analysis: Quantification of nucleated cells was approximated via reference gene primer amplification. This table comes from immunoSEQ multiplex PCR, and its TCRdb copy is limited to in-frame clones, with some not included. That table gives V, J and clone size, and the DNA gave D and trimming. The sample has more than 110,000 clones; 85% to 90% are singletons. Germline V gene data show CDR1 as LNHDA and CDR2 as SQIVND (reference sequence). Deletions cut 2 bases from V and 8 bases from J, with 12 bases between. This CDR3 has 14 amino acids. Sequenced: peripheral blood. The receptor's source is a woman at least 80 years old with acute or convalescent COVID-19. This chain joins TRBV19 and TRBJ1-4; the D is unclear. CDR3 bases: TGTGCCAGTAGTATACGGCCTCGCGGGGAAAAACTGTTTTTT. Residues: CASSIRPRGEKLFF.